This TCR beta chain was sequenced in a study of CD8+CD57+ T cells in acquired aplastic anemia. Study at large: Sorted CD4+ and CD8+ cell DNA averaged about 3 ug.

Germline V lookup: CDR1 LGHDT, CDR2 YNNKEL (reference sequence). This CDR3 is 14 amino acids long. The V segment lost 3 bases and the J segment 5 bases; nucleotides outside the gene matches: 6. Genomic DNA provided the template from which TCR beta VDJ and CDR3 profiles were obtained. TCRdb analysed the reads with MiXCR anew, one entry per CDR3 protein. The table has around 200,000 distinct CDR3 sequences, about 50% seen once. This clonotype has a count of ten or more. Its antigen remains unidentified. Patients chosen for sequencing had CD8+CD57+ cells that had expanded, as shown by flow cytometry. The study's findings and limits: Patient and control CD8+ Simpson's diversity was not significantly different.

V and J are TRBV3-1 and TRBJ2-7; 8 bases line up with TRBD1. The sequenced material came from sorted CD4+, CD8+, or CD8+CD57+ T cells (not recorded which) from PBMCs. The origin of this receptor is a human donor with aplastic anemia. In DNA form, the CDR3 reads TGTGCCAGCAGCCAGGGGGACAGGCCGCACGAGCAGTACTTC. This translates into CASSQGDRPHEQYF.